The T cell receptor beta chain described here comes from a study of CD8+ T cells in alopecia areata. Background on the study: Transfer of skin from roughly 6-12-month-old C3H/HeJ graft donors with spontaneous alopecia was made to roughly 7-10-week-old female C3H/HeJ mice. Regarding the study as a whole: Compared with normal scalp, lesional scalp had higher clonality and more expanded CD8+ clones. Scalp samples also yield sequences of resident alphabeta T cells from normal skin.

Isolated RNA was reverse transcribed into cDNA used as the sequencing template. TCRdb keeps only in-frame clones here, not all; method: immunoSEQ multiplex PCR. This repertoire holds over 250,000 clones, and none appear only once. The V gene lost 0 bases and the J gene lost 4 bases, with 15 bases spanning the gap. CDR1 is GKSSPN and CDR2 is SITVG in the germline V gene. The length of the CDR3 is 15 residues. As for this clone: Its antigen is unidentified. Genes and germline are mouse. The CDR3 end is not reached by the read, which stops 4 residues before it; the germline J gene fills it in.

Markers including CD4, CD8alpha, NKG2D and NKG2ACE guided sorting of pooled cutaneous lymph node cells. This chain links TRBV31 with TRBJ1-1; tentative D call: TRBD1 (6 bases). Material for sequencing was CD4+ T cells sorted from a lymph node. The source of this sequence is a C3H/HeJ mouse with alopecia areata. This line is of MHC haplotype H2-k. The sequenced part of the CDR3 DNA is TGTGCCTGGAGTCTTTGGGCAGGGGTGGTCACA. Protein: CAWSLWAGVVT. The entire CDR3 protein is CAWSLWAGVVTEVFF.